This T cell receptor beta chain was sequenced for a study of OX40 agonist ivuxolimab in advanced cancers. For the study at large: The patients received agonistic anti-OX40 (CD134) antibody ivuxolimab. Study results and caveats: Dose levels from 0.1 to 3.0 mg/kg saw CD4+ and CD8+ blood T cells expand clonally by week 6.

On this clone: Its antigen is still unknown.

The germline V gene encodes CDR1 DFQATT and CDR2 SNEGSKA (reference sequence). V dropped 5 bases and J dropped 6 bases, with 11 bases sitting between them. The CDR3 contains 11 residues. The assay was immunoSEQ multiplex PCR, and TCRdb's table has in-frame clones only and misses some. The data contain approximately 63,000 clones, approximately 90% of them seen just once; the ten biggest clones take up about 6.3%. This sequence originates from an adult with an advanced solid tumor such as melanoma, head and neck, liver or kidney cancer. The material was CD4+ or CD8+ T cells sorted from blood, obtained in a trial of the OX40 agonist ivuxolimab. V is TRBV20-1 and J is TRBJ2-7; no firm D call. The CDR3 loop reads CSAGVGLEQYF. CDR3 in DNA: TGCAGTGCTGGGGTAGGGCTCGAGCAGTACTTC.